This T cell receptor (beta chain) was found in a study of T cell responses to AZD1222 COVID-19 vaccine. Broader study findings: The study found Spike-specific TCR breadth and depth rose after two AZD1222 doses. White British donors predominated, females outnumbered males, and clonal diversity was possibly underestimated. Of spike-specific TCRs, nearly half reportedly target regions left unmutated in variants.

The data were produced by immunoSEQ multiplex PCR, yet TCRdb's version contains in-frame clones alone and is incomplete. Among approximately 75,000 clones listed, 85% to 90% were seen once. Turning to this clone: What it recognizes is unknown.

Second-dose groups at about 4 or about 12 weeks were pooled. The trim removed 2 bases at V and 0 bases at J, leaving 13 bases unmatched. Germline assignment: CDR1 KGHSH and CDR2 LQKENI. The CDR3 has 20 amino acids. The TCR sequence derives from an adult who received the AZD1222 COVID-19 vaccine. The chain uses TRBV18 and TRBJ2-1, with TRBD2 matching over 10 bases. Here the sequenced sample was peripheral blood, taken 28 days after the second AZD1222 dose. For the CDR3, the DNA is TGTGCCAGCTCACCAAGGGCTAGCGGGGGCCCCGAGCACTCCTACAATGAGCAGTTCTTC. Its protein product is CASSPRASGGPEHSYNEQFF.